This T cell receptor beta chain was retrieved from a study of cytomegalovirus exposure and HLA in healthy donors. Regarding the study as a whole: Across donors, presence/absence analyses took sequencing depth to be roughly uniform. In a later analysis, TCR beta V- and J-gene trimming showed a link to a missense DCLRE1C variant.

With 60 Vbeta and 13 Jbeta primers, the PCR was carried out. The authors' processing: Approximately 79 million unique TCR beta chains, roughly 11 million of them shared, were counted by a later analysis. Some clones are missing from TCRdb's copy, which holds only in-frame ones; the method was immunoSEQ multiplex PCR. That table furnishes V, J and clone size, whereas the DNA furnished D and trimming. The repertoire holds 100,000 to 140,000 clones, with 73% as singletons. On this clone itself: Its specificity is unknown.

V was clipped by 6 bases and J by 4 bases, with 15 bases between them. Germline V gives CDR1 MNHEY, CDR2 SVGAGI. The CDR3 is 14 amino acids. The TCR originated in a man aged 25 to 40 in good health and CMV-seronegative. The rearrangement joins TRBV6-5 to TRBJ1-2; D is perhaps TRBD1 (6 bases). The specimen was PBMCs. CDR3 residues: CASRPRTASYGYTF. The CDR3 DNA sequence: TGTGCCAGCAGACCTCGGACAGCCTCCTATGGCTACACCTTC.